These T cell receptor beta chains were read from a single sample in a study of OX40 agonist ivuxolimab in advanced cancers. The repertoire was sequenced with immunoSEQ multiplex PCR; TCRdb's copy has only in-frame clones and lacks some. The data hold about 27,000 clones, with about four fifths observed a single time. Source: CD4+ or CD8+ T cells sorted from blood, taken in a trial of the OX40 agonist ivuxolimab. The receptors originated from an adult with an advanced solid tumor such as melanoma, head and neck, liver or kidney cancer. Each CDR3 is given with its conserved first and last residue. D genes are given only for firm matches. The listing skips clone size in some rows; elsewhere it reads once, few, many or a size class.

j_call clone_size d_call v_call cdr3_nt cdr3_aa
TRBJ2-5 NA NA TRBV4-1 TGCGCCAGCAGCCTGGGCAGGCTCCAAGAGACCCAGTACTTC CASSLGRLQETQYF
TRBJ2-1 NA TRBD2 TRBV7-9 TGTGCCAGCAGCTTAATAGGTAGCGGGGGGAGCTCCTACAATGAGCAGTTCTTC CASSLIGSGGSSYNEQFF
TRBJ2-7 NA NA TRBV6-6 TGTGCCAGCAGTTACCCCGGGGCCCTCCTCGAGCAGTACTTC CASSYPGALLEQYF
TRBJ2-2 NA NA TRBV5-6 TGTGCCAGCAGCTTAGTGGGGGCGGACGGGGAGCTGTTTTTT CASSLVGADGELFF
TRBJ2-1 once NA TRBV30 TGTGCCTGGAGTGTGATGAGGAACAATGAGCAGTTCTTC CAWSVMRNNEQFF
TRBJ2-7 NA TRBD2 TRBV11-2 TGTGCCAGCAGCGTGACCGGGACTAGCGGGAGTGACTACTACGAGCAGTACTTC CASSVTGTSGSDYYEQYF
TRBJ2-5 NA TRBD1 TRBV19 TGTGCCAGTAGGAAGACCGGGACAGGGTTTATAGAGACCCAGTACTTC CASRKTGTGFIETQYF
TRBJ2-7 NA NA TRBV28 TGTGCCAGCAGTCCCATTGTGGACAGCTACGAGCAGTACTTC CASSPIVDSYEQYF
TRBJ2-7 NA NA TRBV5-1 TGCGCCAGCAGCTTGTCTGGGATCGAGCAGTACTTC CASSLSGIEQYF
TRBJ2-7 once NA TRBV11-2 TGTGCCAGCAGCCCCGGAATATTGGAGCAGTACTTC CASSPGILEQYF
TRBJ2-2 NA NA TRBV13 TGTGCCAGCAGCCCCACCGGGTTTTACACCGGGGAGCTGTTTTTT CASSPTGFYTGELFF
TRBJ1-2 NA TRBD1 TRBV7-7 TGTGCTAGCAGCTGTAGGACAGGTCACGGACCCTATGGCTACACCTTC CASSCRTGHGPYGYTF
TRBJ2-7 once NA TRBV28 TGTGCCAGCACAATACAGGGGGGGTACGAGCAGTACTTC CASTIQGGYEQYF
TRBJ2-7 NA NA TRBV28 TGTGCCAGCAGTTTCGTTGGGGGGCAGTACTTC CASSFVGGQYF
TRBJ1-2 NA TRBD1 TRBV18 TGTGCCAGCTCACTACTCCGGGACAGGGTCAACTATGGCTACACCTTC CASSLLRDRVNYGYTF
TRBJ2-1 NA TRBD1 TRBV4-1 TGCGCCAGCAGCCAAGGACAGGGGAGTGATGAGCAGTTCTTC CASSQGQGSDEQFF
TRBJ2-7 NA NA TRBV5-1 TGCGCCAGCAGCCCCTGGGACTTCTACGAGCAGTACTTC CASSPWDFYEQYF
TRBJ2-2 NA TRBD2 TRBV5-4 TGTGCCAGCAGCCAGGGACTAGCGGGGGCGAACACCGGGGAGCTGTTTTTT CASSQGLAGANTGELFF
TRBJ2-5 NA NA TRBV13 TGTGCCAGCAGCTTAGGTCAAGAGACCCAGTACTTC CASSLGQETQYF
TRBJ1-1 NA NA TRBV5-1 TGCGCCAGCAGCCCGGGACACCCAGGGACTGAAGCTTTCTTT CASSPGHPGTEAFF
TRBJ2-7 NA NA TRBV2 TGTGCCATCGCAGGGTTGGAATACGAGCAGTACTTC CAIAGLEYEQYF
TRBJ2-7 NA NA TRBV2 TGTGCCAGCAACGGGCAGTACGAGCAGTACTTC CASNGQYEQYF
TRBJ2-7 NA NA TRBV5-6 TGTGCCAGCAGATCCGAGTCGCAGTTCTTATACGAGCAGTACTTC CASRSESQFLYEQYF
TRBJ2-5 NA TRBD1 TRBV11-2 TGTGCCAGCACCCTGACAGGGGGAGAGACCCAGTACTTC CASTLTGGETQYF
TRBJ1-1 NA NA TRBV12-5 TGTGCTAGTGGCCCTCCTCGGGGTGACACTGAAGCTTTCTTT CASGPPRGDTEAFF
TRBJ2-1 NA TRBD2 TRBV29-1 TGCAGCGTTGTCGGGGGGAACAATGAGCAGTTCTTC CSVVGGNNEQFF
TRBJ2-3 NA TRBD2 TRBV14 TGTGCCAGCAGCCAAGGGCTAGCGGGGTCCACAGATACGCAGTATTTT CASSQGLAGSTDTQYF
TRBJ1-3 NA NA TRBV4-1 TGCGCCAGCAGCCAAGTCCAGTTCAGGGGATTAGGTGGAAACACCATATATTTT CASSQVQFRGLGGNTIYF
TRBJ2-7 NA TRBD1 TRBV27 TGTGCCAGCAGCCCTGGACAGGGGGAAAACGAGCAGTACTTC CASSPGQGENEQYF
TRBJ2-7 NA TRBD1 TRBV9 TGTGCCAGCAGCGTAGGGCCAGGGGGCTCCTACGAGCAGTACTTC CASSVGPGGSYEQYF
TRBJ2-4 once TRBD2 TRBV6-1 TGTGCCAGCAGTGAATCCGGGACTATTAGAAACATTCAGTACTTC CASSESGTIRNIQYF
TRBJ2-3 NA NA TRBV13 TGTGCCAGCAGCTTACTGGACTCTAGCACAGATACGCAGTATTTT CASSLLDSSTDTQYF
TRBJ2-2 once NA TRBV5-4 TGTGCCAGCAGCTTGATAGCAGATCCAGGGGAGCTGTTTTTT CASSLIADPGELFF
TRBJ2-2 NA NA TRBV30 TGTGCCTGGAGTGCCGACAGGTACACCGGGGAGCTGTTTTTT CAWSADRYTGELFF
TRBJ1-1 medium-sized NA TRBV30 TGTGCCTGGAGTGTATCAGATTCCACTGAAGCTTTCTTT CAWSVSDSTEAFF
TRBJ2-1 NA TRBD2 TRBV7-8 TGTGCCAGCAGTTCAAGCGGGAGGTCCTACAATGAGCAGTTCTTC CASSSSGRSYNEQFF
TRBJ2-1 few NA TRBV11-2 TGTGCCAGCAGCTTATTAACTGGCTACAATGAGCAGTTCTTC CASSLLTGYNEQFF
TRBJ2-5 NA TRBD2 TRBV30 TGTGCCTACGTTACCTCTAGCGGGAGTAGCCGAGGAGAGACCCAGTACTTC CAYVTSSGSSRGETQYF
TRBJ2-7 NA NA TRBV13 TGTGCCAGCAGCTGGGTTGGTCGGACCTACGAGCAGTACTTC CASSWVGRTYEQYF
TRBJ1-1 once NA TRBV6-6 TGTGCCAGCAACAAGGGGGGCTTAGTGAACACTGAAGCTTTCTTT CASNKGGLVNTEAFF
TRBJ2-6 few NA TRBV29-1 TGCAGCGTTGTCCTTCACTCAGGGGCCAACGTCCTGACTTTC CSVVLHSGANVLTF
TRBJ1-1 NA TRBD1 TRBV2 TGTGCCAGCACGGAGGTGGACAGGAGGAACACTGAAGCTTTCTTT CASTEVDRRNTEAFF
TRBJ2-5 NA NA TRBV11-2 TGTGCCAGCAGCTCCCCTATGGGGCTAGGGGAGACCCAGTACTTC CASSSPMGLGETQYF
TRBJ2-1 medium-sized NA TRBV7-9 TGTGCCAGCAGACTAGCTCCTATAAACAATGAGCAGTTCTTC CASRLAPINNEQFF
TRBJ2-1 NA TRBD1 TRBV27 TGTGCCAGCAGTCCCACCTACCTGTCCGGGACAGGGCCCTACAATGAGCAGTTCTTC CASSPTYLSGTGPYNEQFF
TRBJ2-2 NA NA TRBV11-2 TGTGCCAGCAGCTTAGGTTGGGGAACCGGGGAGCTGTTTTTT CASSLGWGTGELFF
TRBJ2-7 few NA TRBV10-2 TGCGCCAGCGACGCGACAGGTTTTTCCTACGAGCAGTACTTC CASDATGFSYEQYF
TRBJ2-3 few TRBD2 TRBV7-9 TGTGCCAGCAGCTTGGGGACTAGCGACACAGATACGCAGTATTTT CASSLGTSDTDTQYF
TRBJ1-1 NA NA TRBV2 TGTGCCAGCACCAGGACAGACTTAGGGGCTTTCTTT CASTRTDLGAFF
TRBJ2-7 NA NA TRBV27 TGTGCCAGCAGTTTAACCCCCTGGGTCGAGCAGTACTTC CASSLTPWVEQYF
TRBJ1-2 few NA TRBV4-1 TGCGCCAGCAGCCAAGATCCGGCTGCCAACTATGGCTACACCTTC CASSQDPAANYGYTF
TRBJ1-4 NA NA TRBV7-8 TGTGCCAGCAGCTTAATGGTCCCCCCCCTTGAAAAACTGTTTTTT CASSLMVPPLEKLFF
TRBJ2-7 NA TRBD2 TRBV13 TGTGCCAGCAGCGACGGGACTAGCGGGACCTACGAGCAGTACTTC CASSDGTSGTYEQYF
TRBJ2-7 NA NA TRBV7-3 TGTGCCAGCAGCCTAACTTGGAGGGACGAGCAGTACTTC CASSLTWRDEQYF
TRBJ1-1 NA TRBD1 TRBV6-5 TGTGCCAGCAGTATTTCCAGGACAGGGCACACTGAAGCTTTCTTT CASSISRTGHTEAFF
TRBJ2-3 NA TRBD1 TRBV5-6 TGTGCCAGCAGCTTCCCGAACGCACAGGGGTTGGGAACAGATACGCAGTATTTT CASSFPNAQGLGTDTQYF
TRBJ2-3 NA TRBD2 TRBV13 TGTGCCAGCAGCTTATTTTTGCGGGAGATAAGGACAGATACGCAGTATTTT CASSLFLREIRTDTQYF
TRBJ1-1 NA NA TRBV5-4 TGTGCCAGCAGCTCCGGAGTTTTTGAAGCTTTCTTT CASSSGVFEAFF
TRBJ2-7 NA TRBD2 TRBV5-1 TGCGCCAGCAGCGGTGGACTAGCGGGAGTTGACTACGAGCAGTACTTC CASSGGLAGVDYEQYF